Shown below are 12 T cell receptor beta chains from a single sample sequenced in a study of tumor-infiltrating lymphocytes in primary liver carcinoma. Researchers generated TCR beta cDNA from approximately 450 ng of total RNA, relying on a constant-region primer. For TCR beta, libraries were produced by three nested multiplex PCR rounds using slightly modified ARM-PCR. The first two PCR rounds used TRBV1-TRBV30 forward primers with a C-beta reverse primer, about 10 cycles each. In TCRdb, the multiplex PCR reads were re-called with MiXCR into one record per CDR3 protein. The table records some 320,000 distinct CDR3 sequences, roughly 60% of them present only once. Germline DNA was also extracted, and blood RNA was taken from unsorted whole blood. What was sequenced was peripheral blood. The receptors here all came from a man aged 35-49 years with primary liver carcinoma and hepatitis B virus infection.

This chain links TRBV5-5 with TRBJ2-3; D is uncertain. Trimming took 7 bases from V and 5 from J, leaving 11 bases between them. CDR3 length: 12 amino acids. The germline V gene encodes CDR1 SGHKS and CDR2 YYEKEE (reference sequence). The CDR3 reads CASSISLDTQYF. Written as DNA, the CDR3 is TGTGCCAGCTCTATAAGCCTAGATACGCAGTATTTT.

At least ten counts were recorded for this clonotype. The chain links TRBV6-6 to TRBJ2-5, with 9 nucleotides matching TRBD2. Germline loops: CDR1 MNHNY, CDR2 SVGAGI (reference sequence). The length of the CDR3 is 15 residues. Trimming at V came to 4 bases and at J to 2 bases, leaving 5 bases not matched to a gene. CDR3 in DNA: TGTGCCAGCAGTTTCCCCACTAGCGGGCAAGAGACCCAGTACTTC. Protein: CASSFPTSGQETQYF.

Note on this clonotype: At one end, the junction sequence differs from germline, possibly due to a read error. The chain recombines TRBV11-3 with TRBJ1-1; no clear D gene. Germline CDR1 SGHNT, CDR2 YENEEA. The CDR3 is 14 residues long. The CDR3 here is CASSFTGSSTEALF. The CDR3 bases are TGTGCCAGCAGCTTTACGGGTTCGAGCACTGAAGCCCTCTTT.

A word on this clonotype: A read error may explain this, as a much larger clone is one base away. The conserved final phenylalanine or tryptophan is absent from the CDR3, which likely points to a read error. The rearrangement uses TRBV6-2 or TRBV6-3 and TRBJ2-1; 11 positions match TRBD2. V gave up 6 bases and J gave up 9 bases; unmatched junction bases: 13. CDR1 and CDR2 (germline): MNHEY, SVGEGT. CDR3 length: 16 amino acids. CDR3 sequence reads: CASSDRLAGRLGEQFI. CDR3 nucleotides: TGTGCCAGCAGCGACAGACTAGCGGGGCGTCTGGGTGAGCAGTTCATC.

In regard to this clonotype: A much larger clone differs by one base, so this may be a read error. The rearrangement uses TRBV5-5 and TRBJ2-3; D uncertain. Germline lookup yields CDR1 SGHKS and CDR2 YYEKEE (reference sequence). The CDR3 sequence is 13 residues long. CDR3 DNA: TGTGCCAGCAACTTGACGGGTTCAGATACGCAGTATTTT. Protein sequence: CASNLTGSDTQYF.

V gene TRBV4-3 combines with J gene TRBJ1-1; D not resolved. This CDR3 has 13 residues. Germline CDR1 LGHNA, CDR2 YSLEER. Trimming shortened V by 0 bases and J by 10 bases, and 12 bases separated the two germline ends. The CDR3 spells CASSQETRRGAFF. The CDR3 coding sequence is TGCGCCAGCAGCCAAGAAACCAGACGTGGAGCTTTCTTT.

Only a few counts were recorded for this clonotype. It may be a read error: a sequence one base away is much more abundant. The chain uses TRBV29-1 and TRBJ2-7; tentative D call: TRBD1 (6 bases). V shed 4 bases and J shed 6 bases, with 16 bases lying between them. CDR3 size: 13 residues. CDR1 and CDR2 from the germline V gene are SQVTM and ANQGSEA. CDR3 nucleotides: TGCAGCGTTGTCCCCCCCAGGGGCCTCGAGCAGTACTTC. This sequence encodes CSVVPPRGLEQYF.

The count of this clonotype is one. The chain employs TRBV30 and TRBJ2-3, with a weak D call TRBD2 (7 bases). Between the trimmed V and J ends, which lost 4 bases and 2 bases, there was a span of 13 bases. This CDR3 spans 14 amino acids. Germline-derived CDR1 and CDR2 are GTSNPN and SVGIG (reference sequence). CDR3 in amino acids: CAWKPGGFTDTQYF. The CDR3 nucleotides are TGTGCCTGGAAACCGGGGGGCTTCACAGATACGCAGTATTTT. Full variable domain (missing parts from reference TRBV30 and TRBJ2-3): SQTIHQWPATLVQPVGSPLSLECTVEGTSNPNLYWYRQAAGRGLQLLFYSVGIGQISSEVPQNLSASRPQDRQFILSSKKLLLSDSGFYLCAWKPGGFTDTQYFGPGTRLTVL.

This chain connects TRBV14 to TRBJ2-1, with TRBD1 matching 7 bases. Germline V CDR1 and CDR2: SGHDN, FVKESK. The V gene end was trimmed by 4 bases and the J gene end by 0 bases; junction bases not matched to a gene: 3. This CDR3 region has 15 residues. Here the CDR3 DNA reads TGTGCCAGCAGCCGACAGGGTAGCTCCTACAATGAGCAGTTCTTC. Translating it yields CASSRQGSSYNEQFF. Variable domain in full (rest from reference TRBV14 and TRBJ2-1): EAGVTQFPSHSVIEKGQTVTLRCDPISGHDNLYWYRRVMGKEIKFLLHFVKESKQDESGMPNNRFLAERTGGTYSTLKVQPAELEDSGVYFCASSRQGSSYNEQFFGPGTRLTVL.

Points on this clonotype: A much more abundant neighbour one base away suggests this may be a read error. The genes are TRBV11-2 and TRBJ1-1; D is ambiguous. CDR1 and CDR2 from the germline V gene are SGHAT and FQNNGV. The CDR3 has 15 amino acids. The CDR3 reads CTSSLSEWGGTEAFF. The CDR3 DNA reads as TGTACCAGCAGCTTATCGGAGTGGGGAGGCACTGAAGCTTTCTTT.

Worth noting for this clonotype: Just one base apart from a much larger clone, this may be a read error. The genes are TRBV12-3 or TRBV12-4 and TRBJ1-4; D is undetermined. Between the trimmed V and J ends, which lost 5 bases and 2 bases, there was a span of 15 bases. The CDR3 has 16 residues. The DNA of the CDR3 is TGTGCCAGCAGTCTTCAACAGCGGCCGACTAATGAAAAACTGTTTTTT. It encodes CASSLQQRPTNEKLFF.

As concerns this clonotype: This may be a read error, as it is one base from a much larger clone. The chain has TRBV4-3 and TRBJ2-5, with D uncertain. There are 13 residues in the CDR3. Germline V gene lookup returns CDR1 LGHNA and CDR2 YSLEER. The CDR3 region is CTSSQQYQETQYF. The CDR3 coding sequence is TGCACCAGCAGCCAACAGTACCAAGAGACCCAGTACTTC.